Sequencing of this TCR beta chain was carried out in a study of blood T cell repertoires in COVID-19. Looking at the study overall: Spain, Italy and the United States supplied samples that represented acute and convalescent COVID-19. The cDNA or gDNA used as material had been derived from T cells, B-cell-depleted T cells, or PBMCs.

Per the authors' pipeline: From reference gene primer amplification, estimates of nucleated cell counts were derived. Assay: immunoSEQ multiplex PCR; the TCRdb copy retains only in-frame clones and omits some. The D gene and trimming were derived from the DNA, and the V and J assignments and clone size from that table. The data hold around 230,000 clones, with more than 65% observed a single time. This clone was seen more than once but under ten times. Germline V gene data show CDR1 as ENHRY and CDR2 as SYGVKD. Trimming left V 4 bases short and J 0 bases short, with 11 bases between. The CDR3 totals 15 residues.

The chain joins TRBV10-3 to TRBJ2-3; a possible D gene is TRBD1 (5 bases). This TCR came from an elderly woman with acute or convalescent COVID-19. Sequencing input: peripheral blood. CDR3 amino acids: CAISGRQGSTDTQYF. CDR3 DNA sequence: TGTGCCATCAGTGGGCGGCAGGGAAGCACAGATACGCAGTATTTT.